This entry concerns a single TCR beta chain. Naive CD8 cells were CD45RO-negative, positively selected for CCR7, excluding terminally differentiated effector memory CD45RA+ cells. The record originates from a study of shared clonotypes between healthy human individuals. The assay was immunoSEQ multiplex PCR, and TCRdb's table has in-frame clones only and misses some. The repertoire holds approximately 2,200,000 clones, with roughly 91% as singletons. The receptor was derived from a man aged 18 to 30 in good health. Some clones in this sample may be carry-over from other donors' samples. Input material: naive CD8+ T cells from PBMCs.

CDR3 sequence (DNA): TGTGCCAGCAGCCCGGGACTAGAAGGGCTTTCAGATACGCAGTATTTT. It specifies CASSPGLEGLSDTQYF. The chain uses TRBV5-4 and TRBJ2-3; 8 bases match TRBD2. Per the germline V gene, CDR1 is SGHNT and CDR2 is YYREEE (reference sequence). The J segment lost 4 bases and the V segment lost 4 bases, leaving 11 bases of the junction unmatched. The CDR3 contains 16 residues.